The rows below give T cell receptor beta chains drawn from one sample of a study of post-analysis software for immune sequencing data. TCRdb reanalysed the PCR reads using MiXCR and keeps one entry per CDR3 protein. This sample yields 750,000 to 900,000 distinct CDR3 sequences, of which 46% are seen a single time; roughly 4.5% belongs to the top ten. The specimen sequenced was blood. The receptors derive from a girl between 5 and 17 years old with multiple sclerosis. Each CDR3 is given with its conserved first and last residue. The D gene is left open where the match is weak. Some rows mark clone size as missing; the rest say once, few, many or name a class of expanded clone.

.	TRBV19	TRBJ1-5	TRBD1	TGTGCCAGTAGTACCACAGGGGGTGATTGGAATCAGCCCCAGCATTTT	CASSTTGGDWNQPQHF
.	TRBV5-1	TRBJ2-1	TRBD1	TGCGCCAGCAGCCCCCGGACAGGGAGCAATGAGCAGTTCTTC	CASSPRTGSNEQFF
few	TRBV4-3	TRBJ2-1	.	TGCGCCAGCAGCCAAGATGGGGAGACACGGCAGTTCTTC	CASSQDGETRQFF
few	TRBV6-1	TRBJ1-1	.	TGTGCCAGCTCGGATTCTGAAGCTTTCTTT	CASSDSEAFF
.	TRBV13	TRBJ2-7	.	TGTGCCAGCGCCGGGACACCTTCCTACGAGCAGTACTTC	CASAGTPSYEQYF
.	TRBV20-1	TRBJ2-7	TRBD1	TGCAGTGCTAGAGTACCCCCGGGACAGGGGTCATACGAGCAGTACTTC	CSARVPPGQGSYEQYF
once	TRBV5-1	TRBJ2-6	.	TGCGCCAGCGGATCATTCAGCGGACAGGGAGGGACTGGGGCCAACGTCCTGACTTTC	CASGSFSGQGGTGANVLTF
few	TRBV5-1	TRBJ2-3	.	TGCGCCAGCAGCGAGGGACAAACACTCACAGATACGCAGTATTTT	CASSEGQTLTDTQYF
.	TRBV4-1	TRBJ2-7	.	TGCGCCAGCAGCCAAGAACGAGTGAGCTCCTACGAGCAGTACTTC	CASSQERVSSYEQYF
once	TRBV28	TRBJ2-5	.	TGTGCCAGCAGTTTAATTTGGGTGGGCGGGACAAAACAAGAGACCCAGTACTTC	CASSLIWVGGTKQETQYF
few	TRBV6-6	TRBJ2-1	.	TGTGCCAGCAGTTACCGGGAACGCAATGAGCAGTTCTTC	CASSYRERNEQFF
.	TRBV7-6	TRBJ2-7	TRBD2	TGTGCCAGCAGCTTAGAGGTGGGAGGGGTCGAGCAGTACTTC	CASSLEVGGVEQYF
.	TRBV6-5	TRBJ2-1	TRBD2	TGTGCCAGCAGTAGCGGGGGGCTCCACTACAATGAGCAGTTCTTC	CASSSGGLHYNEQFF
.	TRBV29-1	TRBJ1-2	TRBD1	TGCAGCGTTGAAGGGGTCCCGCCAGGGGGCAGGTATGGCTACACCTTC	CSVEGVPPGGRYGYTF
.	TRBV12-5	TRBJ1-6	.	TGTGCTAGTGGTTTGGTGCATTCACCCCTCCACTTT	CASGLVHSPLHF
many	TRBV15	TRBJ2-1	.	TGTGCCACCAGCAGAGATTGGGGGGCGGGTCCCTACAATGAGCAGTTCTTC	CATSRDWGAGPYNEQFF
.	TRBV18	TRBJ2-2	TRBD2	TGTGCCAGCTCACCGGGACTAGCGGGAGTGGACACCGGGGAGCTGTTTTTT	CASSPGLAGVDTGELFF
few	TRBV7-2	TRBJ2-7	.	TGTGCCAGCAGCCACCGGGTAGCTGCCGAGCAGTACTTC	CASSHRVAAEQYF
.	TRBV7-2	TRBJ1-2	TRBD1	TGTGCCAGCAGCCAGGGACAGGGTGGGAACTATGGCTACACCTTC	CASSQGQGGNYGYTF
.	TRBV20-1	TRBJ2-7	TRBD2	TGCAGTGCTAGAGATTCAGGTCTAGCGGGAGTGGGGCAGCAGTACTTC	CSARDSGLAGVGQQYF
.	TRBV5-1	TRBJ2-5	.	TGCGCCAGCACTCCGACGGTGGGGAACCAAGAGACCCAGTACTTC	CASTPTVGNQETQYF
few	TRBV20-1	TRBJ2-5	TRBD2	TGCAGTGCTAGGGTTCCAGCGGGAGGGCCGTCCCAGTACTTC	CSARVPAGGPSQYF
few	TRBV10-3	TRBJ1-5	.	TGTGCCATCACCCCAGATAGCAATCAGCCCCAGCATTTT	CAITPDSNQPQHF
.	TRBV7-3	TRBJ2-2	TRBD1	TGTGCCAGCAGCCGGACAGGGGCCGCGAACACCGGGGAGCTGTTTTTT	CASSRTGAANTGELFF
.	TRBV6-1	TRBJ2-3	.	TGTGCCAGCAGTGAAGCGGGTGTTCCAGATACGCAGTATTTT	CASSEAGVPDTQYF
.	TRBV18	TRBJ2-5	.	TGTGCCAGCTCGTTTGCAGGGGGGCCGGAGACCCAGTACTTC	CASSFAGGPETQYF
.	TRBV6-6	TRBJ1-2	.	TGTGCCAGTACCGGGACACCGATTTATGGCTACACCTTC	CASTGTPIYGYTF
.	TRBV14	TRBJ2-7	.	TGTGCCAGCAGCCAAACCCCGGGACGGACCTACGAGCAGTACTTC	CASSQTPGRTYEQYF
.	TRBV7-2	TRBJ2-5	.	TGTGCCAGCAGCTTATCTCTAGCAGAGAACCAAGAGACCCAGTACTTC	CASSLSLAENQETQYF
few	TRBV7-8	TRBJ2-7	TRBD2	TGTGCCAGCAGCAGTAGCGGGAGGGGCGAGCAGTACTTC	CASSSSGRGEQYF
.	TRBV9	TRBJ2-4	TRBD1	TGTGCCAGCAGCGTAGGGGACAGGGGACTTGGCATTCAGTACTTC	CASSVGDRGLGIQYF
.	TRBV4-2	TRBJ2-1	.	TGTGCCAGCAGCCAATACAGGGAAGGTTCCTACAATGAGCAGTTCTTC	CASSQYREGSYNEQFF
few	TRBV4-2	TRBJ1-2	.	TGTGCCAGCAGCCATGAACAGGGTGGGGGTGGCTACACCTTC	CASSHEQGGGGYTF
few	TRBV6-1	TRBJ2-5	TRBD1	TGTGCCAGCAGTGCGAACAGGGGCTTGGAGACCCAGTACTTC	CASSANRGLETQYF